This TCR beta chain was retrieved from a study of cytomegalovirus exposure and HLA in healthy donors. Study findings and constraints: The study recorded 160 or so TCR beta chains that were cytomegalovirus-associated.

The donors were members of the roughly 120-subject validation cohort (separate from the approximately 670-subject first cohort). Produced via immunoSEQ multiplex PCR; TCRdb's table is partial and in-frame only. Of about 160,000 clones in the sample, about 86% were seen once. Notes on this clone: The antigen is unknown.

This CDR3 region has 14 residues. Trimming took 4 bases from V and 7 from J; bases not matched to a gene: 11. Germline-derived CDR1 and CDR2 are SGHRS and YFSETQ. The J gene is TRBJ2-7, the V gene TRBV5-1; 7 bases fit TRBD1. Sequencing input: PBMCs. This receptor was identified in a woman aged 18-35 years in good health and CMV-seronegative. The chain's CDR3 is CASSPRGGAEEQYF. Here the CDR3 DNA reads TGCGCCAGCAGCCCCCGAGGGGGCGCTGAGGAGCAGTACTTC.